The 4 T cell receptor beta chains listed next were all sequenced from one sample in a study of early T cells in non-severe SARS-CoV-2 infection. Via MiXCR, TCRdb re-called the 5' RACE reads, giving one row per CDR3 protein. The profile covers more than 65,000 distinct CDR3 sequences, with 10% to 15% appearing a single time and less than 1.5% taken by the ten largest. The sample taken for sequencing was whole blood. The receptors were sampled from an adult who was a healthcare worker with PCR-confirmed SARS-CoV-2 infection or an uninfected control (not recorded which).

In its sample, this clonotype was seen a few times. The CDR3 region has the DNA TGTGCCAGCAGCTTAGCGGGACTAGCGGGTACACGGGACGAGCAGTACTTC. This encodes CASSLAGLAGTRDEQYF. The J gene is TRBJ2-7, the V gene TRBV7-8; 12 bases agree with TRBD2. CDR3 length: 17 residues. Losses at the gene ends were 0 bases for V and 5 bases for J; bases not matched to a gene: 8. Per the germline V gene, CDR1 is SGHVS and CDR2 is FQNEAQ. Full variable domain (missing parts from reference TRBV7-8 and TRBJ2-7): GAGVSQSPRYKVAKRGQDVALRCDPISGHVSLFWYQQALGQGPEFLTYFQNEAQLDKSGLPSDRFFAERPEGSVSTLKIQRTQQEDSAVYLCASSLAGLAGTRDEQYFGPGTRLTVT.

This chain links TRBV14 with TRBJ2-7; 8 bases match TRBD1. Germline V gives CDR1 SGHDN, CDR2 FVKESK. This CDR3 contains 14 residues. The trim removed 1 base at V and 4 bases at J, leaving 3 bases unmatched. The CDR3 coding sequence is TGTGCCAGCAGCCAAGGGCAGGGGGCATACGAGCAGTACTTC. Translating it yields CASSQGQGAYEQYF.

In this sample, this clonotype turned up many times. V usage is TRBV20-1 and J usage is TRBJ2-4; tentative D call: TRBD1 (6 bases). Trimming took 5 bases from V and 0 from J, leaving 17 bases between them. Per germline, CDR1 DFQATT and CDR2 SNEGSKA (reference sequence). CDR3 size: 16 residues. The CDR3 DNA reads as TGCAGTGCTCCAGGGGTCAGCGGCGTAGCCAAAAACATTCAGTACTTC. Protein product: CSAPGVSGVAKNIQYF.

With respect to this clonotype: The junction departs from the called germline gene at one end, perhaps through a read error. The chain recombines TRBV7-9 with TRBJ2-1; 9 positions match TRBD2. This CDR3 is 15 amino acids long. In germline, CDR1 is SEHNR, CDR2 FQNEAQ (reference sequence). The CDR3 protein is CACSLGAGGYNEQFF. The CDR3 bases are TGTGCCTGCAGCTTAGGAGCGGGGGGCTACAATGAGCAGTTCTTC.